The rows below give T cell receptor beta chains drawn from one sample of a study of blood T cell repertoires in COVID-19. Some clones are missing from TCRdb's copy, which holds only in-frame ones; the method was immunoSEQ multiplex PCR. The sample yields 150,000 to 200,000 clones, 75% to 90% seen once. Sequencing input: peripheral blood. The receptors here all came from a woman over 75 with active or convalescent COVID-19. CDR3s include the opening cysteine and the closing phenylalanine or tryptophan. D genes are given only for firm matches. A clone size is listed for some rows: how often the clone was seen (once, few, many), or a class if it is expanded.

abundance	v_gene	j_gene	d_gene	CDR3nt	CDR3aa
few	TRBV6-5	TRBJ1-1	TRBD1	TGTGCCAGCGCAGACAGGGTATCTGAAGCTTTCTTT	CASADRVSEAFF
.	TRBV7-9	TRBJ2-1	.	TGTGCCAGCAGCTCCGACAATGAGCAGTTCTTC	CASSSDNEQFF
.	TRBV12-2	TRBJ1-2	.	TGTGCAAGTCGCCCTGGACAGGGTTTTGGCTACACCTTC	CASRPGQGFGYTF
.	TRBV21-1	TRBJ2-3	.	TGTGCCAGCAGCAAAGATACTGGGATGACTAGCGGGGGGGCCGGAACAGATACGCAGTATTTT	CASSKDTGMTSGGAGTDTQYF
.	TRBV7-8	TRBJ2-2	TRBD2	TGTGCCAGCAGCGTGGGGACTAGCGTTGGCACCGGGGAGCTGTTTTTT	CASSVGTSVGTGELFF
.	TRBV5-8	TRBJ1-6	TRBD1	TGTGCCAGCAGAAAATATGACAGGGAGGCACCCCTCCACTTT	CASRKYDREAPLHF
.	TRBV5-1	TRBJ1-3	.	TGCGCCAGCAGCTTGCAGGGCCTCTCTGGAAACACCATATATTTT	CASSLQGLSGNTIYF
.	TRBV7-9	TRBJ1-1	TRBD1	TGTGCCAGCAGCTTATGGGCTGGGGCGACAGGGGCACGAGCTTTCTTT	CASSLWAGATGARAFF
.	TRBV7-9	TRBJ2-7	.	TGTGCCAGCAGCTTAGGGGGAGTCTACGAGCAGTACTTC	CASSLGGVYEQYF
.	TRBV19	TRBJ1-5	TRBD1	TGTGCCAGTAGTAGACAGGGGACCAGCAATCAGCCCCAGCATTTT	CASSRQGTSNQPQHF
.	TRBV10-2	TRBJ2-2	.	TGCGCCAGCAGTGAAACAGGGATGAACACCGGGGAGCTGTTTTTT	CASSETGMNTGELFF
.	TRBV4-1	TRBJ2-6	.	TGCGCCACCGGTTTTCTATATGGGGCCAACGTCCTGACTTTC	CATGFLYGANVLTF
.	TRBV11-3	TRBJ2-7	TRBD1	TGTGCCAGCAGCCCAGGGACAGGGCCCTACGAGCAGTACTTC	CASSPGTGPYEQYF
.	TRBV3-1/TRBV3-2	TRBJ2-3	TRBD2	TGTGCCAGCAGCCCTTATAGCGGGTCTAGCACAGATACGCAGTATTTT	CASSPYSGSSTDTQYF
.	TRBV6-1	TRBJ1-5	.	TGTGCCAGCAGTGAATTCCTGGCAGGGGCTCAGCCCCAGCATTTT	CASSEFLAGAQPQHF
.	TRBV19	TRBJ1-2	TRBD1	TGTGCCAGTAGTGGCCCCAGGGGGCAAAAGGCCTATGGCTACACCTTC	CASSGPRGQKAYGYTF
.	TRBV7-9	TRBJ1-1	.	TGTGCCAGCCTCGGGGGGGGCCCTGGTTCTGAAGCTTTCTTT	CASLGGGPGSEAFF
.	TRBV4-2	TRBJ1-1	TRBD1	TGTGCCAGCAGCCAAGCAACAACAGGGGCCATGAACACTGAAGCTTTCTTT	CASSQATTGAMNTEAFF
.	TRBV19	TRBJ1-1	.	TGTGCCAGTAATCCATACCGAGGGGGAGTCGTGAACACTGAAGCTTTCTTT	CASNPYRGGVVNTEAFF
.	TRBV5-1	TRBJ2-1	.	TGCGCCAGCAGCTTCCAGGGGAGCTCCTACAATGAGCAGTTCTTC	CASSFQGSSYNEQFF
.	TRBV2	TRBJ2-3	TRBD1	TGTGCCAGCAGTGGCCGGACAGGGGGCACAGATACGCAGTATTTT	CASSGRTGGTDTQYF
.	TRBV7-9	TRBJ1-2	.	TGTGCCAGCAGCCCACGAGGATATGCTAGGAACTATGGCTACACCTTC	CASSPRGYARNYGYTF
.	TRBV2	TRBJ1-5	TRBD1	TGTGCCAGCAGAGGACAGGGTGATCAGCCCCAGCATTTT	CASRGQGDQPQHF
.	TRBV10-2	TRBJ1-1	TRBD1	TGCGCCAGTAGCGGACAGGGGGTAAGGACTGAAGCTTTCTTT	CASSGQGVRTEAFF
.	TRBV6-4	TRBJ1-1	.	TGTGCCAGCAGGGCCGAAGGGGCGAACACTGAAGCTTTCTTT	CASRAEGANTEAFF
once	TRBV7-2	TRBJ2-7	TRBD1	TGTGCCAGCAGCCCATCGACAGGGCAAACCTACGAGCAGTACTTC	CASSPSTGQTYEQYF
.	TRBV5-5	TRBJ2-2	TRBD2	TGTGCCAGCAGTGGACTAGGGGCCGGGGAGCTGTTTTTT	CASSGLGAGELFF
.	TRBV3-1/TRBV3-2	TRBJ2-7	.	TGTGCCAGCAGCCAAGATTTAGGGACTCGAGGCGAGCAGTACTTC	CASSQDLGTRGEQYF
.	TRBV7-7	TRBJ2-7	TRBD1	TGTGCTAGCATTTCCGGGACAGTCTCCTACGAGCAGTACTTC	CASISGTVSYEQYF
.	TRBV23-1	TRBJ2-7	TRBD1	TGCGCCAGCAGTCAATCGATGACAGGGAGCTCCTACGAGCAGTACTTC	CASSQSMTGSSYEQYF
.	TRBV7-9	TRBJ1-2	.	TGTGCCAGCAGCCATAAACAGGGAAACTATGGCTACACCTTC	CASSHKQGNYGYTF
.	TRBV19	TRBJ2-7	TRBD1	TGTGCCAGTAGTATGGGACAGGCCGGCGAGCAGTACTTC	CASSMGQAGEQYF
.	TRBV10-3	TRBJ1-1	TRBD1	TGTGCCATCAGTGACGACAGGGTTCAGTGGGCTGAAGCTTTCTTT	CAISDDRVQWAEAFF
few	TRBV5-5	TRBJ1-2	TRBD1	TGTGCCAGCAGCTCCCGACAGGGGGCGTTGGATGGCTACACCTTC	CASSSRQGALDGYTF
.	TRBV4-1	TRBJ1-5	.	TGCGCCAGCAGCCAAGATCACGGTGGCAATCAGCCCCAGCATTTT	CASSQDHGGNQPQHF
.	TRBV30	TRBJ2-1	TRBD2	TGTGCCTGGAGCGGGGGGGCCTACAATGAGCAGTTCTTC	CAWSGGAYNEQFF
.	TRBV3-1/TRBV3-2	TRBJ2-3	.	TGTGCCAGCAGCCAGGGACTCGCCGCAGATACGCAGTATTTT	CASSQGLAADTQYF